Shown below are 8 T cell receptor beta chains from a single sample sequenced in a study of T cell responses to AZD1222 COVID-19 vaccine. Only in-frame clones appear in the TCRdb table, and some are missing; sequencing was by immunoSEQ multiplex PCR. Found here are 90,000 to 95,000 clones, approximately 87% of them singletons; the top ten hold 12%. Sample: peripheral blood, taken 28 days after the second AZD1222 dose. The receptor set was obtained from an adult who received the AZD1222 COVID-19 vaccine.

V usage is TRBV6-6 and J usage is TRBJ1-2; D gene ambiguous. This CDR3 contains 12 residues. Per germline, CDR1 MNHNY and CDR2 SVGAGI (reference sequence). CDR3 nucleotide sequence: TGTCAAGCCCGGGGAATTGGGTATGGCTACACCTTC. Protein sequence: CQARGIGYGYTF.

J is TRBJ1-3 and V is TRBV6-1; possible D gene TRBD1, 6 bases. The CDR3 sequence is 15 residues long. The V end lost 3 bases, the J end lost 0 bases, and 9 bases lay between the germline ends. Germline V gene sequence: CDR1 MNHNS, CDR2 SASEGT. The CDR3 is CASSEDRNSGNTIYF. The CDR3 region has the DNA TGTGCCAGCAGTGAGGACAGAAACTCTGGAAACACCATATATTTT.

The rearrangement joins TRBV7-9 to TRBJ1-2, with 7 nucleotides matching TRBD1. The CDR3 loop spans 15 amino acids. CDR1 is SEHNR, CDR2 FQNEAQ, per germline (reference sequence). Unmatched junction bases numbered 3, after V lost 1 base and J lost 1 base. This chain's CDR3 is CASSLGDSVNYGYTF. The DNA of the CDR3 is TGTGCCAGCAGCTTAGGGGACAGCGTTAACTATGGCTACACCTTC.

The chain carries TRBV2 and TRBJ2-2, with TRBD2 identical over 13 bases. The V gene end was trimmed by 5 bases and the J gene end by 0 bases; junction bases not matched to a gene: 9. Germline CDR1 reads SNHLY; CDR2 reads FYNNEI. CDR3 length: 19 residues. The chain's CDR3 is CASSTSRLAGGSNTGELFF. DNA of the CDR3: TGTGCCAGCAGTACTTCAAGACTAGCGGGGGGATCGAACACCGGGGAGCTGTTTTTT.

The J gene is TRBJ1-2, the V gene TRBV7-2; D unresolved. Germline lookup yields CDR1 SGHTA and CDR2 FQGNSA. CDR3 size: 14 residues. Trimming took off 4 bases at V and 3 bases at J, with 12 bases between the two ends. CDR3 DNA: TGTGCCAGCAGCTCAGCCGGGGATTACTATGGCTACACCTTC. Protein: CASSSAGDYYGYTF.

This chain uses TRBV2 with TRBJ1-4; D ambiguous. Trimming took off 4 bases at V and 3 bases at J, with 12 bases between the two ends. Per germline, CDR1 SNHLY and CDR2 FYNNEI. The CDR3 is 15 amino acids. The CDR3 DNA is TGTGCCAGCAGTGTCCCAGGAGGTGCTAATGAAAAACTGTTTTTT. This translates into CASSVPGGANEKLFF.

The table lists this clone with a few counts. The V call is TRBV18, the J call TRBJ1-2; D ambiguous. The CDR3 loop spans 13 amino acids. Trimming cost V 3 bases and J 5 bases, with 10 bases left between them. Germline V gives CDR1 KGHSH, CDR2 LQKENI. DNA of the CDR3: TGTGCCAGCTCACCGGCAGGCCCATATGGCTACACCTTC. As protein: CASSPAGPYGYTF.

This clone was detected only once. This chain joins TRBV27 and TRBJ2-7; D is unclear. This CDR3 comprises 13 residues. Trimming pared 4 bases from V and 3 bases from J, leaving 10 bases between. The germline CDR1 and CDR2 sequences are MNHEY and SMNVEV (reference sequence). CDR3 region: CASSWSPNYEQYF. Here the CDR3 DNA reads TGTGCCAGCAGTTGGTCTCCAAACTACGAGCAGTACTTC.